Sequencing of this T cell receptor (beta chain) was carried out in a study of blood T cell repertoires in COVID-19. On the study more broadly: Spain, Italy and the United States supplied samples that represented acute and convalescent COVID-19. From T cells, B-cell-depleted T cells, or PBMCs came the material, which was cDNA or gDNA.

In the authors' workflow: Reference gene primer amplification gave nucleated cell count estimates. Some clones are missing from TCRdb's copy, which holds only in-frame ones; the method was immunoSEQ multiplex PCR. That table is the source of V, J and clone size, and D and trimming were worked out from the DNA. Of 90,000 to 110,000 clones listed, roughly 85% were seen once; the top ten hold about 16%. Germline V lookup: CDR1 SNHLY, CDR2 FYNNEI. This CDR3 region has 12 residues. With V trimmed by 8 bases and J by 8 bases, 6 bases remained unmatched. The sequencing input was peripheral blood. The receptor was derived from an elderly woman with acute or convalescent COVID-19. J is TRBJ2-1 and V is TRBV2, with 7 bases fitting TRBD2. The CDR3 DNA reads TGTGCCAGCGGCCGTGGGAGGGATGAGCAGTTCTTC. It encodes CASGRGRDEQFF.